This T cell receptor beta chain was profiled in a study of T-cell reconstitution after alpha-beta-depleted transplantation in children. This clonotype was seen more than once but under ten times. Its matching antigen is unknown. The CDR3 is made up of 15 amino acids. Germline assignment: CDR1 SGDLS and CDR2 YYNGEE. Germline trimming cut 0 bases from V and 5 bases from J; bases unmatched to any gene: 1. Overall study results and limits: There were some patients whose high TCRbeta diversity at day 60 came from surviving recipient T cells and thymic progenitors. A year had passed since transplant, and T-cell counts and diversity by then came mostly from newly produced T cells. By about two months after transplant, alpha-beta T cells reportedly arose from several hundred graft clones that had expanded.

Unique molecular identifiers were built into the TCRbeta library. TCRdb called the PCR reads again in MiXCR, with one record for every CDR3 protein. The sample yields more than 15,000 distinct CDR3 sequences, over 10% seen once. Sequenced here: PBMCs, mostly from graft donor cells, sampled 180 days after TCRalphabeta/CD19-depleted stem cell transplant. This sequence originates from a boy under two years old who had a stem cell transplant for Wiskott-Aldrich syndrome, so the T cells may come from the graft donor. The V call is TRBV9, the J call TRBJ2-7; 14 nucleotides match TRBD2. The DNA for the CDR3 is TGTGCCAGCAGCGTAGTGGGACTAGCGGGAGACGAGCAGTACTTC. This gives the protein CASSVVGLAGDEQYF.